Following are 16 T cell receptor beta chains from one sample sequenced in a study of blood T cell repertoires in COVID-19. Profiled with immunoSEQ multiplex PCR; TCRdb holds only in-frame clones, not every one. The table records 150,000 to 200,000 clones, about 90% of them present only once. The sequencing input was peripheral blood. The receptors originated from a woman between 65 and 79 years old with acute or convalescent COVID-19.

The chain combines TRBV3-1 (or the pseudogene TRBV3-2) with TRBJ1-3, with 7 positions matching TRBD1. CDR1 and CDR2 (germline): LGHDT, YNNKEL (reference sequence). The CDR3 consists of 16 residues. Trimming removed 3 bases from V and 0 bases from J; junction bases left unmatched: 5. CDR3 coding DNA: TGTGCCAGCAGCCAGGGGGGACAGAACTCTGGAAACACCATATATTTT. Protein: CASSQGGQNSGNTIYF.

The genes are TRBV5-1 and TRBJ2-1, with 10 bases fitting TRBD2. The CDR3 has 15 residues. The V gene end was trimmed by 6 bases and the J gene end by 8 bases; junction bases not matched to a gene: 11. Germline CDR1 and CDR2: SGHRS and YFSETQ. DNA for the CDR3: TGCGCCAGCAACCCACTAGCGGGGTTACAGGATGAGCAGTTCTTC. The encoded protein is CASNPLAGLQDEQFF.

CDR3: CASRREGLGYGYTF. CDR3 coding DNA: TGCGCCAGCAGGAGGGAGGGATTAGGCTATGGCTACACCTTC. The chain is built from TRBV5-1 and TRBJ1-2, with unresolved D. The CDR3 is 14 amino acids. The germline V and J ends were trimmed by 5 bases and 4 bases, with 15 bases remaining between them. Germline assignment: CDR1 SGHRS and CDR2 YFSETQ.

The chain recombines TRBV2 with TRBJ1-1; D gene unclear. V lost 6 bases, J lost 1 base, and 6 bases lay in between. The CDR3 is 12 residues long. Germline V CDR1 and CDR2: SNHLY, FYNNEI. The CDR3 here is CASREGNTEAFF. As DNA, the CDR3 is TGTGCCAGCAGAGAGGGGAACACTGAAGCTTTCTTT.

A note on this clone: The identical CDR3 is also encoded by other nucleotide sequences in the sample. The genes are TRBV5-1 and TRBJ1-2; 8 bases fit TRBD1. V lost 4 bases to trimming and J lost 3 bases; unmatched junction nucleotides: 2. The CDR3 sequence is 13 residues long. CDR1 SGHRS and CDR2 YFSETQ come from the germline V gene. CDR3 residues: CASSLQGDYGYTF. CDR3 nucleotide sequence: TGCGCCAGCAGCCTACAGGGGGACTATGGCTACACCTTC.

This clone was counted a single time. This rearrangement joins TRBV9 to TRBJ1-5, with TRBD1 matching 9 bases. The junction had 5 bases not matched to a gene; V was cut back by 5 bases and J by 2 bases. The CDR3 covers 15 residues. Germline V gene data show CDR1 as SGDLS and CDR2 as YYNGEE. CDR3 amino acids: CASSTGGEGNQPQHF. Here the CDR3 DNA reads TGTGCCAGCAGTACAGGGGGCGAGGGCAATCAGCCCCAGCATTTT.

The rearrangement joins TRBV7-3 to TRBJ1-3; D remains ambiguous. V was clipped by 5 bases and J by 0 bases, with 5 bases between them. Germline lookup yields CDR1 SGHTA and CDR2 FQGTGA. This CDR3 contains 13 residues. The CDR3 region is CASSTSSGNTIYF. Written as DNA, the CDR3 is TGTGCCAGCAGCACTAGCTCTGGAAACACCATATATTTT. The full variable domain, in which reference TRBV7-3 and TRBJ1-3 provide the parts outside the CDR3, is GAGVSQTPSNKVTEKGKYVELRCDPISGHTALYWYRQSLGQGPEFLIYFQGTGAADDSGLPNDRFFAVRPEGSVSTLKIQRTERGDSAVYLCASSTSSGNTIYFGEGSWLTVV.

The rearrangement joins TRBV2 to TRBJ1-2; D not resolved. V gave up 2 bases and J gave up 1 base, with 5 bases separating them. Germline V gives CDR1 SNHLY, CDR2 FYNNEI. The CDR3 covers 13 residues. The CDR3 region has the DNA TGTGCCAGCAGTGAATACATTAACTATGGCTACACCTTC. Protein sequence: CASSEYINYGYTF.

The chain is built from TRBV6-5 and TRBJ1-3; D remains unclear. Trimming removed 5 bases from V and 0 bases from J, with 11 bases in between. This CDR3 has 15 amino acids. Germline V CDR1 and CDR2: MNHEY, SVGAGI. The chain's CDR3 is CASSKTGSSGNTIYF. As DNA, the CDR3 is TGTGCCAGCAGTAAGACTGGAAGCTCTGGAAACACCATATATTTT.

This chain links TRBV18 with TRBJ2-5; D unresolved. The CDR3 consists of 14 residues. CDR1 is KGHSH, CDR2 LQKENI, per germline. V lost 2 bases and J lost 4, with 11 bases in between. CDR3 loop: CASSPALNGETQYF. CDR3 in DNA: TGTGCCAGCTCACCAGCCCTCAACGGAGAGACCCAGTACTTC.

The V call is TRBV28, the J call TRBJ1-2; D ambiguous. The CDR3 extends over 15 amino acids. Deletions cut 6 bases from V and 4 bases from J, with 18 bases between. Per the germline V gene, CDR1 is MDHEN and CDR2 is SYDVKM. The DNA for the CDR3 is TGTGCCAGCAGCCCCGGGTCTGTTAGTATCTATGGCTACACCTTC. This translates into CASSPGSVSIYGYTF.

In this sample, this clone turned up once. The chain combines TRBV5-1 with TRBJ2-1, with TRBD2 identical over 9 bases. Germline CDR1 and CDR2: SGHRS and YFSETQ. This CDR3 is 16 amino acids long. V was pared by 4 bases and J by 10 bases, with 15 bases of the junction left unmatched. The CDR3 DNA sequence: TGCGCCAGCAGCCCGTTGACTAGCGGACCCGCGGGGGAGCAGTTCTTC. Translating it yields CASSPLTSGPAGEQFF.

The chain couples TRBV5-4 to TRBJ2-5, with 7 bases identical to TRBD2. V trimming: 5 bases; J trimming: 1 base; junction bases outside the gene matches: 11. Looked up from germline, CDR1 is SGHNT and CDR2 is YYREEE (reference sequence). This CDR3 spans 16 amino acids. Here the CDR3 DNA reads TGTGCCAGCAGTCCGGGCCTAGCGGATGTCCAAGAGACCCAGTACTTC. Residues: CASSPGLADVQETQYF.

This clone was counted a single time. This sequence joins TRBV11-3 and TRBJ2-1; 9 bases line up with TRBD2. This CDR3 comprises 19 residues. Germline V gives CDR1 SGHNT, CDR2 YENEEA. V trimming: 4 bases; J trimming: 4 bases; junction bases outside the gene matches: 17. CDR3 sequence reads: CASSSPPWLAGSVYNEQFF. Written as DNA, the CDR3 is TGTGCCAGCAGCTCCCCCCCATGGCTAGCGGGATCGGTTTACAATGAGCAGTTCTTC.

The CDR3 is CASSQSRSQPQHF. CDR3 DNA sequence: TGTGCCAGTAGTCAATCCCGGAGTCAGCCCCAGCATTTT. This chain uses TRBV19 with TRBJ1-5, with no clear D. Germline loops: CDR1 LNHDA, CDR2 SQIVND (reference sequence). Trimming removed 5 bases at V and 6 bases at J, with 11 bases between. The CDR3 is 13 amino acids.

The chain combines TRBV21-1 with TRBJ1-4; the table gives TRBD1 as D, unverified against the DNA. TRBV21-1 is a listed pseudogene. The CDR3 length is 15 residues. CDR3 coding DNA: TGTGCCAGCAGCAAAGGGGGGACAGGGAATGAAAAACTGTTTTTT. Residues: CASSKGGTGNEKLFF.